The present entry profiles one T cell receptor beta chain with its context. The antigen remains unidentified. The read halts 3 residues ahead of the CDR3 end, with the missing end drawn from the germline J gene. Germline V gene sequence: CDR1 SGHNT, CDR2 YYREEE (reference sequence). The CDR3 loop spans 12 amino acids. The data are from a study of Tregs in tolerant kidney transplant recipients. Study conclusions and caveats: For some patients, primers changed over time, blocking nucleotide-level comparison.

The data were produced by immunoSEQ multiplex PCR, yet TCRdb's version contains in-frame clones alone and is incomplete. This sample's table has roughly 53,000 clones. The chain links TRBV5-4 to TRBJ2-2; 9 nucleotides align to TRBD1. The TCR originated in a human donor who received a combined kidney and bone marrow transplant. The source was CD4+ T cells from blood, collected before the transplant. The CDR3 here is CASSGTGRQLFF. The CDR3 bases that were read are TGTGCCAGCAGCGGGACAGGGAGGCAG.